A selection of T cell receptor beta chains follows, all from one sample in a study of cytomegalovirus exposure and HLA in healthy donors. Here immunoSEQ multiplex PCR was the method, and the copy in TCRdb shows in-frame clones only, minus some. Among about 130,000 clones listed, about two thirds were seen once. Material: PBMCs. Source of these receptors: a middle-aged man in good health and CMV-seropositive. CDR3s include the opening cysteine and the closing phenylalanine or tryptophan.

j_call v_call cdr3_aa
TRBJ2-3 TRBV7-6 CASSLARTGSTDTQYF
TRBJ2-1 TRBV10-1 CASSVTGKGYNEQFF
TRBJ1-2 TRBV7-9 CASSLGSPIDGYTF
. TRBV6-5 CASRSLAGGYEQYF
TRBJ2-1 TRBV2 CASSPTSGRYNEQFF
TRBJ1-1 TRBV5-1 CASTPYRESTEAFF
TRBJ2-7 TRBV5-4 CASSLGRSGDEQYF
TRBJ1-1 TRBV5-4 CASSYGVTTGAFF
TRBJ1-5 TRBV11-2 CASSPTTGGNQPQHF
TRBJ2-1 TRBV5-4 CASSSSGETYNEQFF
TRBJ2-7 TRBV2 CASSAPDKATEQYF
TRBJ1-2 TRBV28 CASSPMGQGILNYGYTF
TRBJ2-4 TRBV11-2 CASSLAAGGVQNIQYF
TRBJ1-1 TRBV14 CASSQGRGQNTEAFF
TRBJ2-5 TRBV10-3 CAIRKGTEETQYF
TRBJ2-2 TRBV7-6 CASSPGQGVLVGELFF
TRBJ1-2 TRBV25-1 CASSESWGGYTF
TRBJ1-3 TRBV9 CASSVKTGRSGNTIYF
TRBJ1-1 TRBV11-2 CASSLPAGGYVNTEAFF
TRBJ2-5 TRBV29-1 CSVEGRGQGGRETQYF
. TRBV7-2 CASKPTSLHEQYF
TRBJ2-5 TRBV28 CASSLAGEGKTQYF
TRBJ2-7 TRBV6-5 CASSYRDWSSYEQYF
TRBJ1-2 TRBV10-3 CAISESRGSYGYTF
TRBJ1-4 TRBV6-5 CASSYLLGAPGEKLFF
TRBJ2-1 TRBV9 CASSVQGSNEQFF
TRBJ2-2 TRBV4-1 CASSPQQLGTGELFF
TRBJ2-7 TRBV5-1 CASSRSRDRREQYF
TRBJ2-4 TRBV15 CATSRYGQGGNIQYF
TRBJ1-6 TRBV6-1 CASSEPPVGLNSPLHF